This T cell receptor (beta chain) was obtained from a study of T cell responses to AZD1222 COVID-19 vaccine. Study context: Researchers grouped second doses given at about 4 or about 12 weeks into one pool. The study, taken as a whole, reports: Clonal diversity may have been underestimated, and the donors were mostly white British, with more females than males. Regions 160-218 and 743-854 held dominance among vaccine-associated CD4 TCRs, which spanned spike.

A word on this clone: Its cognate antigen is unknown.

TCRdb's copy holds only in-frame clones and misses some; the assay was immunoSEQ multiplex PCR. The sample lists roughly 130,000 clones; roughly 91% were seen once. Specimen: peripheral blood, collected on day 0 of AZD1222 vaccination. The clonotype comes from an adult in good health.

Here the CDR3 reads CASSVGLEQFF. DNA of the CDR3: TGTGCCAGCAGCGTAGGGCTTGAGCAGTTCTTC. The chain is built from TRBV9 and TRBJ2-1; D is ambiguous. V dropped 0 bases and J dropped 9 bases, with 4 bases sitting between them. CDR1 is SGDLS, CDR2 YYNGEE, per germline. The CDR3 loop spans 11 amino acids.